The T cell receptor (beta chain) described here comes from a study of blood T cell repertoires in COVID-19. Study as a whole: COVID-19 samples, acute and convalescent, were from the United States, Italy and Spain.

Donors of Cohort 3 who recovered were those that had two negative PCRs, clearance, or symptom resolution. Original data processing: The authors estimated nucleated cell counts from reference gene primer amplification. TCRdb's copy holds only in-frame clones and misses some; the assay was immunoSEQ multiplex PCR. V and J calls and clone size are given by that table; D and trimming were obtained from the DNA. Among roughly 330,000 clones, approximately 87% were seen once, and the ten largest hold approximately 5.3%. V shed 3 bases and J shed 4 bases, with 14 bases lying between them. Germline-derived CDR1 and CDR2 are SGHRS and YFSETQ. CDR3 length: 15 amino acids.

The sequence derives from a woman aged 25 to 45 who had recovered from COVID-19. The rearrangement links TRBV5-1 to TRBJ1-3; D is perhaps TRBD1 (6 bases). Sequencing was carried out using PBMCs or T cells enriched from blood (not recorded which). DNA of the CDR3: TGCGCCAGCAGCTCAGATCAGGGGTTCGGAAACACCATATATTTT. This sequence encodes CASSSDQGFGNTIYF.